Below, 30 T cell receptor beta chains from the same sample are listed, as sequenced in a study of blood T cell repertoires in COVID-19. Measured with immunoSEQ multiplex PCR; TCRdb has only the in-frame clones, and not every one. The repertoire holds about 400,000 clones, with around nine tenths as singletons. Sequencing input: PBMCs or T cells enriched from blood (not recorded which). The receptor set was obtained from a woman in her forties or fifties who had recovered from COVID-19.

V usage is TRBV4-1 and J usage is TRBJ1-6; possible D gene TRBD1, 6 bases. Looked up from germline, CDR1 is MGHRA and CDR2 is YSYEKL. V was cut by 5 bases and J by 3 bases, with 14 bases left in between. This CDR3 is built from 16 residues. The DNA for the CDR3 is TGCGCCAGCAGCTACAGGGCAGGGAACTATAATTCACCCCTCCACTTT. Encoded protein: CASSYRAGNYNSPLHF.

The CDR3 DNA follows: TGTGCCAGCAGCCAAGACAGTTACGAGCAGTACTTC. Amino acids: CASSQDSYEQYF. The chain links TRBV12-3 or TRBV12-4 to TRBJ2-7; D is perhaps TRBD1 (5 bases). The germline V and J ends were trimmed by 6 bases and 4 bases, with 10 bases remaining between them. The CDR3 totals 12 residues.

The rearrangement uses TRBV20-1 and TRBJ1-1, with D perhaps TRBD1 (6 bases). V lost 6 bases and J lost 7, with 15 bases in between. The CDR3 is made up of 12 amino acids. Germline CDR1 DFQATT, CDR2 SNEGSKA (reference sequence). CDR3 amino acids: CSASTGFVEAFF. CDR3 coding DNA: TGCAGTGCCAGTACAGGGTTTGTTGAAGCTTTCTTT.

The DNA for the CDR3 is TGTGCCAGCAGCTTAGCTTTCAGGGGCCCTGAAGCTTTCTTT. Translating it yields CASSLAFRGPEAFF. J is TRBJ1-1 and V is TRBV11-2; D might be TRBD1 (6 bases). Germline lookup yields CDR1 SGHAT and CDR2 FQNNGV. V was trimmed by 1 base and J by 6 bases, leaving 12 bases between them. The CDR3 extends over 14 amino acids.

The V call is TRBV7-6, the J call TRBJ2-1; D perhaps matches TRBD2 (6 bases). CDR1 and CDR2 (germline): SGHVS, FNYEAQ. The ends were cut back, 5 bases at V and 0 bases at J, with 23 bases in the middle. This CDR3 has 19 amino acids. The CDR3: CASSPRERFSFSSYNEQFF. As DNA, the CDR3 is TGTGCCAGCAGCCCACGGGAGCGCTTCTCCTTTAGCTCCTACAATGAGCAGTTCTTC.

Written as DNA, the CDR3 is TGCGCCAGCAGCCCGATGACCGTCGGGGGTGAGCAGTTCTTC. Translation gives CASSPMTVGGEQFF. The chain links TRBV5-1 to TRBJ2-1; perhaps TRBD2 as D (6 bases). Trimming removed 4 bases at V and 9 bases at J, with 17 bases between. Germline values: CDR1 SGHRS, CDR2 YFSETQ. This CDR3 has 14 amino acids.

V is TRBV2 and J is TRBJ2-3, with TRBD2 identical over 9 bases. The V and J ends lost 4 bases and 6 bases, in that order; junction bases with no gene match: 14. The CDR3 spans 17 residues. Germline lookup yields CDR1 SNHLY and CDR2 FYNNEI. In nucleotides, the CDR3 is TGTGCCAGCAGTGCCCAGCGGGGGGCCTCACGGACCGATACGCAGTATTTT. Its protein product is CASSAQRGASRTDTQYF.

This chain links TRBV7-2 with TRBJ1-4, with TRBD1 matching 8 bases. Per the germline V gene, CDR1 is SGHTA and CDR2 is FQGNSA. The CDR3 loop spans 14 amino acids. V lost 3 bases, J lost 8 bases, and 5 bases stayed unmatched. CDR3 protein: CASSFSDRVEKLFF. The CDR3 bases are TGTGCCAGCAGCTTTTCGGACAGGGTCGAAAAACTGTTTTTT.

The chain uses TRBV11-2 and TRBJ2-1; 7 positions agree with TRBD1. With V trimmed by 4 bases and J by 6 bases, 6 bases remained unmatched. The length of the CDR3 is 14 residues. Germline CDR1 reads SGHAT; CDR2 reads FQNNGV. The CDR3 sequence: CASSWETGRNEQFF. The CDR3 DNA sequence: TGTGCCAGCAGCTGGGAGACAGGGCGCAATGAGCAGTTCTTC.

CDR3 sequence (DNA): TGTGCCAGCAGTTTATCTCCCTATGGGCAGAACCAGAAAAAACTGTTTTTT. This translates into CASSLSPYGQNQKKLFF. V is TRBV28 and J is TRBJ1-4; D remains ambiguous. Germline V lookup: CDR1 MDHEN, CDR2 SYDVKM. Trimming pared 1 base from V and 9 bases from J, leaving 21 bases between. CDR3 length equals 17 residues.

The rearrangement links TRBV5-1 to TRBJ1-2, with D unresolved. V gave up 1 base and J gave up 4 bases, with 8 bases separating them. The CDR3 loop spans 13 amino acids. CDR1 and CDR2 (germline): SGHRS, YFSETQ. The CDR3 region has the DNA TGCGCCAGCAGCTTGATCGCAGGCTATGGCTACACCTTC. It codes for CASSLIAGYGYTF.

This chain joins TRBV6-2 or TRBV6-3 and TRBJ1-5; 8 nucleotides match TRBD1. The CDR3 has 16 amino acids. Germline V gene sequence: CDR1 MNHEY, CDR2 SVGEGT. Germline trimming cut 6 bases from V and 3 bases from J; bases unmatched to any gene: 10. The chain's CDR3 is CASSPRAGGPNQPQHF. CDR3 in DNA: TGTGCCAGCAGCCCCAGGGCAGGGGGCCCCAATCAGCCCCAGCATTTT.

This clone occurred a few times. The V gene is TRBV7-2, the J gene TRBJ1-6, with D maybe TRBD1 (5 bases). V was trimmed by 1 base and J by 9 bases, leaving 13 bases between them. The length of the CDR3 is 15 residues. The germline CDR1 and CDR2 sequences are SGHTA and FQGNSA. DNA for the CDR3: TGTGCCAGCAGCTTAGACCCGGGGAGGGGTTCACCCCTCCACTTT. Its translation is CASSLDPGRGSPLHF.

This clone was recorded a few times. This sequence joins TRBV29-1 and TRBJ1-4; perhaps TRBD1 as D (6 bases). The CDR3 extends over 14 amino acids. Germline CDR1 is SQVTM and CDR2 is ANQGSEA. Between the trimmed V and J ends, which lost 5 bases and 6 bases, there was a span of 16 bases. CDR3: CSVLTVGADEKLFF. The CDR3 DNA follows: TGCAGCGTTCTAACTGTGGGGGCGGATGAAAAACTGTTTTTT.

The genes are TRBV11-3 and TRBJ2-1, with 13 bases lining up with TRBD2. Germline assignment: CDR1 SGHNT and CDR2 YENEEA. CDR3 length equals 19 residues. Germline trimming cut 4 bases from V and 0 bases from J; bases unmatched to any gene: 9. CDR3 amino acids: CASSSGLAGAVSSYNEQFF. The CDR3 nucleotides read TGTGCCAGCAGCTCCGGACTAGCGGGGGCCGTGAGCTCCTACAATGAGCAGTTCTTC.

The chain is built from TRBV14 and TRBJ1-2; maybe TRBD1 (5 bases). The germline V gene has CDR1 SGHDN and CDR2 FVKESK. The ends were cut back, 3 bases at V and 10 bases at J, with 12 bases in the middle. CDR3 size: 12 residues. CDR3 region: CASSHSGWHYTF. Written as DNA, the CDR3 is TGTGCCAGCAGCCACTCAGGGTGGCACTACACCTTC.

This clone was seen a few times. The chain combines TRBV9 with TRBJ1-1; D is perhaps TRBD1 (6 bases). This CDR3 spans 18 amino acids. Germline V gives CDR1 SGDLS, CDR2 YYNGEE. Trimming cost V 0 bases and J 0 bases, with 18 bases left between them. The CDR3: CASSVVTGPPFLNTEAFF. The CDR3 DNA reads as TGTGCCAGCAGCGTAGTGACAGGCCCACCCTTTTTGAACACTGAAGCTTTCTTT.

J is TRBJ2-2 and V is TRBV6-2 or TRBV6-3, with TRBD2 matching over 9 bases. Germline V lookup: CDR1 MNHEY, CDR2 SVGEGT. The CDR3 spans 18 residues. V trimming: 0 bases; J trimming: 5 bases; junction bases outside the gene matches: 10. The CDR3 region has the DNA TGTGCCAGCAGTTACTCGACCGGTAGGACTAGCGTAACCGGGGAGCTGTTTTTT. Its translation is CASSYSTGRTSVTGELFF.

This clone was detected once. The rearrangement joins TRBV28 to TRBJ1-5; possible D gene TRBD1, 6 bases. The CDR3 spans 17 residues. V lost 7 bases to trimming and J lost 3 bases, with 22 bases between them. Germline CDR1 and CDR2: MDHEN and SYDVKM. CDR3 amino acids: CASNGHRWGLDNQPQHF. CDR3 DNA sequence: TGTGCCAGCAACGGGCACCGATGGGGGCTTGACAATCAGCCCCAGCATTTT.

This clone is a singleton in its sample. The V gene is TRBV7-9, the J gene TRBJ1-3; TRBD1 is a possible D gene (5 bases). CDR3 length: 18 residues. CDR1 and CDR2 from the germline V gene are SEHNR and FQNEAQ (reference sequence). V lost 7 bases to trimming and J lost 1 base, with 23 bases between them. The CDR3 here is CASTLGQFATESGNTIYF. The CDR3 DNA is TGTGCCAGCACCCTGGGGCAGTTCGCAACCGAATCTGGAAACACCATATATTTT.

The genes are TRBV3-1 (or the pseudogene TRBV3-2) and TRBJ2-5, with D possibly TRBD2 on 7 matching bases. The CDR3 spans 13 residues. V lost 7 bases, J lost 4 bases, and 13 bases lay in between. Per germline, CDR1 LGHDT and CDR2 YNNKEL (reference sequence). Written as DNA, the CDR3 is TGTGCCAGCATCCGGGGAGGGGGAGAGACCCAGTACTTC. Its translation: CASIRGGGETQYF.

V gene TRBV14 combines with J gene TRBJ1-3, with D possibly matching TRBD1 (6 bases). Germline V gene sequence: CDR1 SGHDN, CDR2 FVKESK. There are 15 residues in the CDR3. V was cut by 4 bases and J by 0 bases, with 10 bases left in between. The DNA for the CDR3 is TGTGCCAGCAGCCCACAGGGTACCTCTGGAAACACCATATATTTT. Its protein product is CASSPQGTSGNTIYF.

The chain uses TRBV12-5 and TRBJ2-1; maybe TRBD1 (7 bases). Germline V CDR1 and CDR2: LGHNT, FRNRAP. V shed 3 bases and J shed 5 bases, with 14 bases lying between them. The CDR3 extends over 15 amino acids. CDR3 protein: CASGFGQGGHNEQFF. Here the CDR3 DNA reads TGTGCTAGTGGTTTCGGGCAGGGGGGACACAATGAGCAGTTCTTC.

The chain combines TRBV6-6 with TRBJ1-1; the D gene is possibly TRBD1 (5 bases). The CDR3 length is 11 residues. Trimming took off 6 bases at V and 7 bases at J, with 9 bases between the two ends. Per the germline V gene, CDR1 is MNHNY and CDR2 is SVGAGI (reference sequence). The CDR3 DNA reads TGTGCCAGCAGCCGGGGGGGTGAAGCTTTCTTT. Translation gives CASSRGGEAFF.

This clone was detected only once. The J gene is TRBJ1-2, the V gene TRBV5-1; a weak D match, TRBD1 (5 bases). Per germline, CDR1 SGHRS and CDR2 YFSETQ. The germline V and J ends were trimmed by 5 bases and 4 bases, with 15 bases remaining between them. The CDR3 has 14 amino acids. The CDR3 loop reads CASSSDGGGYGYTF. The CDR3 DNA reads as TGCGCCAGCAGTTCAGACGGGGGTGGCTATGGCTACACCTTC.

The chain is built from TRBV27 and TRBJ1-2, with D unresolved. Trimming removed 10 bases at V and 8 bases at J, with 23 bases between. Germline values: CDR1 MNHEY, CDR2 SMNVEV (reference sequence). This CDR3 has 14 residues. CDR3 amino acids: CATSPSVAQRGYTF. CDR3 nucleotides: TGTGCCACCAGCCCCAGTGTGGCCCAGAGGGGCTACACCTTC.

V is TRBV2 and J is TRBJ1-3; D gene ambiguous. V shed 4 bases and J shed 2 bases, with 9 bases lying between them. The germline gives CDR1 SNHLY, CDR2 FYNNEI. The CDR3 covers 14 residues. This chain's CDR3 is CASSAEGTGNTIYF. CDR3 nucleotides: TGTGCCAGCAGTGCTGAGGGCACTGGAAACACCATATATTTT.

V is TRBV18 and J is TRBJ1-5; D may be TRBD1 (6 bases). The germline V gene has CDR1 KGHSH and CDR2 LQKENI. The CDR3 is 18 amino acids. V lost 3 bases and J lost 1, with 19 bases in between. CDR3 DNA: TGTGCCAGCTCACCCAAAGGAGGGGGGGAGGCGAGCAATCAGCCCCAGCATTTT. Its protein is CASSPKGGGEASNQPQHF.

In this sample, this clone turned up once. The chain employs TRBV2 and TRBJ1-3; TRBD1 agrees at 7 bases. This CDR3 comprises 15 residues. Losses at the gene ends were 6 bases for V and 0 bases for J; bases not matched to a gene: 5. Germline CDR1 and CDR2: SNHLY and FYNNEI. The CDR3 reads CASSYRQGSGNTIYF. The CDR3 region has the DNA TGTGCCAGCAGCTACCGACAGGGCTCTGGAAACACCATATATTTT.

The chain joins TRBV5-1 to TRBJ1-4; D is possibly TRBD1 (5 bases). Germline values: CDR1 SGHRS, CDR2 YFSETQ. The ends were cut back, 0 bases at V and 7 bases at J, with 19 bases in the middle. This CDR3 contains 17 residues. In DNA, the CDR3 is TGCGCCAGCAGCTTGGCAGACGGGGGACCAAGAGGTGAAAAACTGTTTTTT. This gives the protein CASSLADGGPRGEKLFF.